Listed here are 23 T cell receptor beta chains from one sample, sequenced in a study of blood T cells in healthy people across ages. A second about 7 to 11 cycle PCR used barcoded and J-beta primers. Each CDR3 protein is one row after TCRdb ran MiXCR on the 5' RACE reads. Of 550,000 to 650,000 distinct CDR3 sequences listed, about 30% were seen once; the top ten hold approximately 14%. Sequencing was done on a sample of blood. All receptors derive from a woman at least 80 years old in good health.

In its sample, this clonotype was seen many times. The V and J genes are TRBV28 and TRBJ2-1; D gene unclear. Trimming stripped 1 base from V and 4 bases from J, with 11 bases between. The CDR3 is made up of 15 amino acids. The V gene's germline CDR1 is MDHEN and CDR2 SYDVKM. Here the CDR3 reads CASSLLQISYNEQFF. The CDR3 nucleotides are TGTGCCAGCAGTTTATTACAGATATCATACAATGAGCAGTTCTTC.

This clonotype was found many times. The V gene is TRBV15, the J gene TRBJ2-7, with D unclear. The germline CDR1 and CDR2 sequences are LNHNV and YYDKDF (reference sequence). The CDR3 extends over 15 amino acids. Trimming stripped 0 bases from V and 1 base from J, with 10 bases between. The CDR3 is CATSRDYHKSYEQYF. As DNA, the CDR3 is TGTGCCACCAGCAGAGATTATCATAAATCCTACGAGCAGTACTTC.

This clonotype was observed at least ten times. The chain has TRBV20-1 and TRBJ1-2; 8 bases map to TRBD1. J was trimmed by 5 bases and V by 5 bases; bases with no gene match: 13. Germline CDR1 is DFQATT and CDR2 is SNEGSKA (reference sequence). The CDR3 spans 15 residues. The CDR3 sequence: CSASTRGRSLYGYTF. CDR3 DNA: TGCAGTGCTTCCACCAGGGGGCGCAGTTTATATGGCTACACCTTC.

Only a few counts were recorded for this clonotype. The chain employs TRBV24-1 and TRBJ1-5; TRBD1 agrees at 9 bases. CDR1 KGHDR and CDR2 SFDVKD come from the germline V gene. CDR3 length equals 14 residues. V dropped 9 bases and J dropped 2; count of bases not matched to a gene: 4. The chain's CDR3 is CATGGQGGNQPQHF. In nucleotides, the CDR3 is TGTGCCACCGGGGGACAGGGTGGCAATCAGCCCCAGCATTTT.

This clonotype has just one count. V is TRBV20-1 and J is TRBJ2-7, with 11 bases aligning to TRBD2. The J segment lost 3 bases and the V segment lost 5 bases, leaving 3 bases of the junction unmatched. Germline V CDR1 and CDR2: DFQATT, SNEGSKA (reference sequence). The CDR3 is 13 amino acids. CDR3 amino acids: CSAQTSGNYEQYF. CDR3 DNA sequence: TGCAGTGCTCAGACTAGCGGGAACTACGAGCAGTACTTC.

CDR3 amino acids: CASSLELAASLEQFF. The CDR3 DNA reads as TGTGCCAGCAGCTTGGAACTAGCGGCCAGCCTGGAGCAGTTCTTC. This rearrangement joins TRBV7-2 to TRBJ2-1; 8 bases match TRBD2. Trimming removed 3 bases from V and 10 bases from J; junction bases left unmatched: 11. This CDR3 is 15 amino acids long. Germline V gene lookup returns CDR1 SGHTA and CDR2 FQGNSA.

The CDR3 here is CSAMDRDNQPQHF. The CDR3 bases are TGCAGTGCCATGGACAGGGACAATCAGCCCCAGCATTTT. The J gene is TRBJ1-5, the V gene TRBV20-1; 8 nucleotides line up with TRBD1. Germline V lookup: CDR1 DFQATT, CDR2 SNEGSKA (reference sequence). V lost 6 bases, J lost 3 bases, and 4 bases stayed unmatched. The CDR3 is 13 amino acids.

The V gene is TRBV9, the J gene TRBJ1-5; D is possibly TRBD1 (6 bases). V was shortened by 2 bases and J by 3 bases, with 15 bases between the two germline ends. The V gene's germline CDR1 is SGDLS and CDR2 YYNGEE. The CDR3 runs to 16 residues. The CDR3 DNA is TGTGCCAGCAGCGTCGGAACAGGGTCAGACAATCAGCCCCAGCATTTT. Residues: CASSVGTGSDNQPQHF.

The J gene is TRBJ2-6, the V gene TRBV2; 12 positions match TRBD1. Unmatched junction bases numbered 6, after V lost 6 bases and J lost 3 bases. The CDR3 has 17 residues. Germline V gene lookup returns CDR1 SNHLY and CDR2 FYNNEI. The CDR3 sequence is CASRPGQGAFGANVLTF. CDR3 coding DNA: TGTGCCAGCAGGCCGGGACAGGGGGCGTTTGGGGCCAACGTCCTGACTTTC.

This clonotype was seen at least ten times. This rearrangement joins TRBV3-1 to TRBJ2-3; no definite D call. V lost 8 bases, J lost 2 bases, and 11 bases lay in between. The germline V gene has CDR1 LGHDT and CDR2 YNNKEL (reference sequence). CDR3 length equals 13 residues. The CDR3 is CASSIQNTDTQYF. As DNA, the CDR3 is TGTGCCAGCTCCATTCAGAACACAGATACGCAGTATTTT.

Concerning this clonotype itself: One base away lies a much larger clone, so this may be a sequencing read error. This CDR3 reads CATSREGLAGNEQYF. In DNA, the CDR3 is TGTGCCACCAGTCGGGAAGGACTAGCGGGCAATGAGCAGTACTTC. The chain is built from TRBV15 and TRBJ2-5; 11 bases align to TRBD2. Germline CDR1 and CDR2: LNHNV and YYDKDF (reference sequence). Trimming at V came to 6 bases and at J to 11 bases, leaving 14 bases not matched to a gene. CDR3 length: 15 amino acids.

Regarding this clonotype: This clone may be a read error of a much larger clone one base away. The chain carries TRBV7-9 and TRBJ2-1, with 8 bases that match TRBD2. The germline gives CDR1 SEHNR, CDR2 FQNEAQ (reference sequence). This CDR3 contains 15 residues. With V trimmed by 2 bases and J by 12 bases, 12 bases remained unmatched. CDR3 DNA: TGTGCCAGCAGCTTACAAGGCGGGGGGAGCCATGGGCAGTTCTTC. It codes for CASSLQGGGSHGQFF.

This clonotype has a handful of counts. The chain links TRBV20-1 to TRBJ2-5; 14 nucleotides align to TRBD2. The CDR3 length is 15 residues. The germline gives CDR1 DFQATT, CDR2 SNEGSKA (reference sequence). V was pared by 6 bases and J by 11 bases, with 14 bases of the junction left unmatched. The CDR3 sequence: CSASTSGGARNEQYF. CDR3 bases: TGCAGTGCCTCGACTAGCGGGGGGGCAAGGAATGAGCAGTACTTC.

V and J are TRBV7-2 and TRBJ2-3; D unclear. V was clipped by 0 bases and J by 4 bases, with 17 bases between them. This CDR3 spans 17 amino acids. Germline V CDR1 and CDR2: SGHTA, FQGNSA. The CDR3 region is CASSLALWLLPSDTQYF. The CDR3 DNA follows: TGTGCCAGCAGCTTAGCTTTGTGGCTGCTCCCCTCAGATACGCAGTATTTT.

The chain employs TRBV7-9 and TRBJ2-1; the match to TRBD2 covers 10 bases. Germline loops: CDR1 SEHNR, CDR2 FQNEAQ (reference sequence). The CDR3 is 14 residues long. V gave up 5 bases and J gave up 8 bases; unmatched junction bases: 6. CDR3 coding DNA: TGTGCCAGCAGCCCAAGGACTAGCGGCCATGAGCAGTTCTTC. This codes for CASSPRTSGHEQFF.

This sequence joins TRBV7-3 and TRBJ2-5, with D possibly TRBD1 on 6 matching bases. CDR3 length equals 16 residues. Deletions cut 4 bases from V and 11 bases from J, with 26 bases between. Per the germline V gene, CDR1 is SGHTA and CDR2 is FQGTGA. Written as DNA, the CDR3 is TGTGCCAGCAGCTCCCCGGGACATGGTTCCGCCAATGAGCAGTACTTC. As protein: CASSSPGHGSANEQYF.

A word on this clonotype: A read error may explain this, as a much larger clone is one base away. The gene calls are TRBV9 and TRBJ2-1; the D call may be TRBD1 or TRBD2 (5 bases each). Gene TRBJ2-7 matches the end of the DNA better, so the J call may be wrong. Germline loops: CDR1 SGDLS, CDR2 YYNGEE. The CDR3 is made up of 16 amino acids. The CDR3 region has the DNA TGTGCCAGCAGCGTCGACCCCGGGACCCTATACAATGAGCAGTACTTC. Protein: CASSVDPGTLYNEQYF.

This clonotype came up a few times. The chain joins TRBV15 to TRBJ2-3, with TRBD2 matching over 9 bases. The CDR3 runs 16 residues. V shed 0 bases, J shed 10 bases, and the junction held 11 bases outside the gene matches. CDR1 and CDR2 (germline): LNHNV, YYDKDF (reference sequence). The CDR3 spells CATSRDLRGGMDAQYF. As DNA, the CDR3 is TGTGCCACCAGCAGAGATCTGCGGGGGGGCATGGATGCGCAGTATTTT.

The chain is built from TRBV6-6 and TRBJ1-5, with TRBD1 identical over 10 bases. Germline loops: CDR1 MNHNY, CDR2 SVGAGI (reference sequence). V trimming: 4 bases; J trimming: 7 bases; junction bases outside the gene matches: 7. The CDR3 has 15 amino acids. The DNA for the CDR3 is TGTGCCAGCAGTTTCCGGGACAGGGGATGGCAGCCCCAGCATTTT. This codes for CASSFRDRGWQPQHF.

The chain is built from TRBV7-2 and TRBJ2-7; D is uncertain. CDR3 size: 15 residues. The V end was cut by 2 bases, the J end by 3 bases, with 14 bases between. Germline CDR1 and CDR2: SGHTA and FQGNSA. The CDR3 loop reads CASSLRSGSLYEQYF. The CDR3 bases are TGTGCCAGCAGCTTACGTTCAGGTTCCCTCTACGAGCAGTACTTC.

This clonotype occurred many times. V and J are TRBV6-5 and TRBJ2-3; either TRBD1 or TRBD2 may fit D (6 bases each). The CDR3 covers 15 residues. The V gene's germline CDR1 is MNHEY and CDR2 SVGAGI. V shed 5 bases and J shed 6 bases, with 18 bases lying between them. This chain's CDR3 is CASSRDSPGADTQYF. CDR3 nucleotides: TGTGCCAGCAGTCGAGACAGCCCGGGGGCTGATACGCAGTATTTT.

This clonotype was counted many times. A much larger clone is a single base away; this may be a read error. The chain uses TRBV12-3 or TRBV12-4 and TRBJ2-1; 15 nucleotides line up with TRBD2. With the DNA end fitting TRBJ2-7 better, the J assignment may be wrong. The CDR3 extends over 18 amino acids. CDR3 residues: CASSPRGLAGGSYNEQYF. The CDR3 DNA sequence: TGTGCCAGCAGTCCTCGGGGACTAGCGGGGGGCTCATACAATGAGCAGTACTTC.

The V and J genes are TRBV7-2 and TRBJ2-5; D remains ambiguous. Trimming pared 2 bases from V and 4 bases from J, leaving 14 bases between. In germline, CDR1 is SGHTA, CDR2 FQGNSA. The CDR3 spans 15 residues. The CDR3 DNA follows: TGTGCCAGCAGCTTATATTGGAGTTGGGGAGAGACCCAGTACTTC. Amino acid sequence: CASSLYWSWGETQYF.